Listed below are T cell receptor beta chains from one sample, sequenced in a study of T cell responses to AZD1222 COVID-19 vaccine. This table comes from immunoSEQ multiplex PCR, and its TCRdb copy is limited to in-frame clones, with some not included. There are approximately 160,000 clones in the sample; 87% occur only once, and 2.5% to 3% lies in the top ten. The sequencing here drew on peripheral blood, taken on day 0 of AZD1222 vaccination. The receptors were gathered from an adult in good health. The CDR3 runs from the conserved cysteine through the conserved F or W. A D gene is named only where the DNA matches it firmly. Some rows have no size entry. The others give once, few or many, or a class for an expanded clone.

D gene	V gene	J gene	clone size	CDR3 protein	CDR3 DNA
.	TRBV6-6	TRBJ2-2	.	CASSRDGWLGELFF	TGTGCCAGCAGCCGGGACGGCTGGTTGGGGGAGCTGTTTTTT
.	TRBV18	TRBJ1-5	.	CASSPSGVGNQPQHF	TGTGCCAGCTCACCTTCAGGGGTAGGCAATCAGCCCCAGCATTTT
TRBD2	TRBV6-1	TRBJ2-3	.	CASSEGGTSGITDTQYF	TGTGCCAGCAGTGAGGGTGGGACTAGCGGGATCACAGATACGCAGTATTTT
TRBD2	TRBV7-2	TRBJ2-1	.	CASSLAGLAGGHEQFF	TGTGCCAGCAGCTTAGCGGGACTAGCGGGAGGTCATGAGCAGTTCTTC
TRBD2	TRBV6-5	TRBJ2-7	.	CASRGLAGEEYF	TGTGCCAGCAGGGGACTAGCGGGAGAAGAATACTTC
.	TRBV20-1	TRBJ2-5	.	CSASHPGTHQETQYF	TGCAGTGCTAGTCACCCCGGGACACACCAAGAGACCCAGTACTTC
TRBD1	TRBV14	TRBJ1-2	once	CASSQGTGYGYTF	TGTGCCAGCAGCCAAGGGACAGGGTATGGCTACACCTTC
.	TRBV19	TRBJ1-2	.	CASSSEGSPGTQGYGYTF	TGTGCCAGTAGTTCCGAGGGCTCTCCGGGGACCCAAGGCTATGGCTACACCTTC
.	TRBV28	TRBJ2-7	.	CASSLPRQGGYEQYF	TGTGCCAGCAGTTTACCCCGACAGGGAGGATACGAGCAGTACTTC
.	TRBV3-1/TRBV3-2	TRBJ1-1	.	CASSQDLVSRTEAFF	TGTGCCAGCAGCCAAGATCTAGTGTCTCGAACTGAAGCTTTCTTT
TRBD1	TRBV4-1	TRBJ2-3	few	CASSQAHRGPTTDTQYF	TGCGCCAGCAGCCAAGCTCACAGGGGGCCCACCACAGATACGCAGTATTTT
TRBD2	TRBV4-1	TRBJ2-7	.	CASSQEEREPYEQYF	TGCGCCAGCAGCCAAGAGGAGCGGGAGCCCTACGAGCAGTACTTC
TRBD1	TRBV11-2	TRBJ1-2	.	CASSLNARGGLNYGYTF	TGTGCCAGCAGCTTAAATGCCAGGGGGGGACTTAACTATGGCTACACCTTC
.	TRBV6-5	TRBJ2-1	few	CASSYSLDVIEQFF	TGTGCCAGCAGTTACTCGTTAGATGTGATTGAGCAGTTCTTC
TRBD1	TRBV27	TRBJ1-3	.	CASSFGTGRGPGNTIYF	TGTGCCAGCAGTTTTGGGACAGGGAGGGGGCCTGGAAACACCATATATTTT
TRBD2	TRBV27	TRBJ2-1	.	CASSTRDYKIYNEQFF	TGTGCCAGCAGTACCCGGGACTACAAAATCTACAATGAGCAGTTCTTC
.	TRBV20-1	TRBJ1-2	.	CSARSGGGYTF	TGCAGTGCTAGATCCGGCGGGGGCTACACCTTC
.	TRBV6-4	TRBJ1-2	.	CASSDSGLSNYGYTF	TGTGCCAGCAGTGACTCAGGACTGTCTAACTATGGCTACACCTTC
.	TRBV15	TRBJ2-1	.	CATRVGLRASNEQFF	TGTGCCACCAGGGTGGGGCTTAGGGCCTCCAATGAGCAGTTCTTC
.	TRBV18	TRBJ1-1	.	CASSPQAGTEAFF	TGTGCCAGCTCACCACAGGCAGGAACTGAAGCTTTCTTT
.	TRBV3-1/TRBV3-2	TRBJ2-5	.	CASSLPSSPGTTGETQYF	TGTGCCAGCAGCCTTCCTTCAAGTCCCGGGACCACGGGGGAGACCCAGTACTTC
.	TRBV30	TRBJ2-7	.	CAWSPASGYEQYF	TGTGCCTGGAGCCCCGCTTCGGGCTACGAGCAGTACTTC